The clone carrying this T cell receptor (beta chain) turned up a few times. This PCR relied on a set of 60 Vbeta primers and 13 Jbeta primers. Here immunoSEQ multiplex PCR was the method, and the copy in TCRdb shows in-frame clones only, minus some. The profile covers approximately 210,000 clones, with about 90% appearing a single time and roughly 1.3% taken by the ten largest. The source of the sample is a study of cytomegalovirus exposure and HLA in healthy donors. Overall study: There were 100 million to 120 million unique TCR beta sequences, drawn from 150 million to 200 million T cells, in an earlier analysis.

CDR1 and CDR2 from the germline V gene are KGHSH and LQKENI. The CDR3 has 16 amino acids. V lost 5 bases, J lost 3 bases, and 17 bases lay in between. This chain links TRBV18 with TRBJ1-5; D perhaps matches TRBD1 (6 bases). The source material was PBMCs. This receptor was identified in a man aged 25 to 45 in good health and CMV-seronegative. CDR3 DNA: TGTGCCAGCTCAACCATCCCGGGACACAACAATCAGCCCCAGCATTTT. Amino acid sequence: CASSTIPGHNNQPQHF. The full variable domain, its missing parts supplied by reference TRBV18 and TRBJ1-5, is NAGVMQNPRHLVRRRGQEARLRCSPMKGHSHVYWYRQLPEEGLKFMVYLQKENIIDESGMPKERFSAEFPKEGPSILRIQQVVRGDSAAYFCASSTIPGHNNQPQHFGDGTRLSIL.